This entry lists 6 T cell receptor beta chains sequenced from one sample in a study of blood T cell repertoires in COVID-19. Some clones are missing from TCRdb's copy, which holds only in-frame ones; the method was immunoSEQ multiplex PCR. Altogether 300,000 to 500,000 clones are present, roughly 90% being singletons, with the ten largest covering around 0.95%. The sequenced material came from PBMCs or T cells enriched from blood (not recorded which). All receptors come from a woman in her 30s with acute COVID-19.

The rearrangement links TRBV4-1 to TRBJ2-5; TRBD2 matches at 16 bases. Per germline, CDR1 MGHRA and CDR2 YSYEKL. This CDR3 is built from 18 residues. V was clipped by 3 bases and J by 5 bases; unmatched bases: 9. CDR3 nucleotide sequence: TGCGCCAGCAGCCACCCCCCCGGGACTAGCGGGGGGGCGGAGACCCAGTACTTC. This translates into CASSHPPGTSGGAETQYF.

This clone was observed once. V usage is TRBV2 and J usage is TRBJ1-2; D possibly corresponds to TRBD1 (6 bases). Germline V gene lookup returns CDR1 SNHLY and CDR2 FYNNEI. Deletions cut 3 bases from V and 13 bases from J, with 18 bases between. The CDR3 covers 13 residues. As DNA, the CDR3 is TGTGCCAGCAGTGACGGTTGGGCAGGGGTTTCCACCTTC. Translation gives CASSDGWAGVSTF. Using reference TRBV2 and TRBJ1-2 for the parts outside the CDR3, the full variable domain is EPEVTQTPSHQVTQMGQEVILRCVPISNHLYFYWYRQILGQKVEFLVSFYNNEISEKSEIFDDQFSVERPDGSNFTLKIRSTKLEDSAMYFCASSDGWAGVSTFGSGTRLTVV.

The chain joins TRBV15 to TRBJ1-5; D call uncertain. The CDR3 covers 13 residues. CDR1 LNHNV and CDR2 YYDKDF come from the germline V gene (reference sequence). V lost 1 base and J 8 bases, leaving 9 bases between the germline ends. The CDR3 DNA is TGTGCCACCAGCAGAGCCCTCGGGGAGCCCCAGCATTTT. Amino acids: CATSRALGEPQHF.

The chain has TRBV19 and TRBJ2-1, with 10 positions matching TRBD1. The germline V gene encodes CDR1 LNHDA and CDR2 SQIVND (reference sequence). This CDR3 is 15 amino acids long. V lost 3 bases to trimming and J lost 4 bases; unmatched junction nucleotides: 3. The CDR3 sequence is CASSIGQGGYNEQFF. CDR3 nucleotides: TGTGCCAGTAGTATCGGACAGGGGGGATACAATGAGCAGTTCTTC.

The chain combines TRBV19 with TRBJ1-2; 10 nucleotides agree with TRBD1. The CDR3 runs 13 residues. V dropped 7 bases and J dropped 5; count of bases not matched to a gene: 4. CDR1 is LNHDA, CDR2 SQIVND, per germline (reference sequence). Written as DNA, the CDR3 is TGTGCCAGTAACCCGGGACAGGGGTATGGCTACACCTTC. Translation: CASNPGQGYGYTF. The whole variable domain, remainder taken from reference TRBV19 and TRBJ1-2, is DGGITQSPKYLFRKEGQNVTLSCEQNLNHDAMYWYRQDPGQGLRLIYYSQIVNDFQKGDIAEGYSVSREKKESFPLTVTSAQKNPTAFYLCASNPGQGYGYTFGSGTRLTVV.

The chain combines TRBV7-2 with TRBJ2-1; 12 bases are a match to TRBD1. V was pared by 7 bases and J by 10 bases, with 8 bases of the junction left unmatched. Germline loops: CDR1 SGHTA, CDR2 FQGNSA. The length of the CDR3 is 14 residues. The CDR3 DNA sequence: TGTGCCAGCACCTGGGACAGGGGGCGCTGGGAGCAGTTCTTC. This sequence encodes CASTWDRGRWEQFF.